Following are 13 T cell receptor beta chains from one sample sequenced in a study of T cells expressing NK-cell markers. TCRdb re-called the 5' RACE reads and shows each CDR3 protein once, DNA omitted. Its table records some 500,000 distinct CDR3 sequences. The specimen sequenced was blood T cells: a sorted CD56 or NKG2C T cell subset, CD4+ or CD8+ T cells, or bulk PBMC T cells (not recorded which). The source is a woman aged 45-65 years in good health.

The rearrangement uses TRBV4-1 and TRBJ2-1; TCRdb calls TRBD2, which cannot be checked without DNA. This CDR3 spans 17 amino acids. Germline V gives CDR1 MGHRA, CDR2 YSYEKL. CDR3 in amino acids: CASSQGLTSGSVNEQFF.

V gene TRBV24-1 combines with J gene TRBJ1-2. Germline assignment: CDR1 KGHDR and CDR2 SFDVKD. The CDR3 contains 12 residues. CDR3 sequence: CATSGASYGYTF.

This chain joins TRBV15 and TRBJ2-1; the D call from TCRdb, TRBD2, cannot be confirmed without DNA. The CDR3 totals 14 residues. Germline CDR1 is LNHNV and CDR2 is YYDKDF (reference sequence). CDR3: CATSGLTLSGEQFF.

The rearrangement uses TRBV4-2 and TRBJ2-1; TCRdb's assignment of TRBD1 cannot be checked, as there is no DNA. The CDR3 spans 16 residues. Germline CDR1 reads LGHNA; CDR2 reads YNFKEQ. The CDR3 loop is CASSQEGREGLDEQFF.

The J gene is TRBJ2-1, the V gene TRBV20-1; absent DNA, TCRdb's TRBD2 call cannot be checked. CDR3 length: 15 amino acids. CDR1 is DFQATT, CDR2 SNEGSKA, per germline (reference sequence). CDR3 sequence reads: CSARDRRAGGNEQFF.

The chain joins TRBV4-2 to TRBJ2-2; checking the TCRdb D call of TRBD2 is not possible without DNA. The CDR3 extends over 15 amino acids. Germline values: CDR1 LGHNA, CDR2 YNFKEQ. This CDR3 reads CASSKEDSNTGELFF.

This chain uses TRBV2 with TRBJ2-5; TCRdb's D call of TRBD1 is untestable without DNA. The CDR3 extends over 15 amino acids. Germline V gives CDR1 SNHLY, CDR2 FYNNEI. The CDR3 region is CASSEDTGAGETQYF.

This CDR3 reads CATQTGSRHQPQHF. V usage is TRBV19 and J usage is TRBJ1-5; TCRdb calls TRBD1, which cannot be checked without DNA. This CDR3 contains 14 residues. From germline, CDR1 is LNHDA and CDR2 SQIVND (reference sequence).

The V gene is TRBV12-3 or TRBV12-4, the J gene TRBJ2-1; the TCRdb D gene call, TRBD2, has no DNA to confirm it. The CDR3 consists of 13 residues. The CDR3 loop is CASSLISGNEQFF.

The chain has TRBV7-3 and TRBJ1-1; TCRdb picks TRBD1, but there is no DNA to check that call. Germline CDR1 is SGHTA and CDR2 is FQGTGA. The CDR3 length is 14 residues. The CDR3 loop is CASSRDSMNTEAFF.

The V call is TRBV9, the J call TRBJ2-3; the TRBD1 assignment by TCRdb is unverifiable without DNA. Germline V lookup: CDR1 SGDLS, CDR2 YYNGEE. This CDR3 is built from 16 residues. This CDR3 reads CASSVGTSLRGNTQYF.

This chain joins TRBV12-3 or TRBV12-4 and TRBJ2-1; TCRdb outputs TRBD2, but without DNA this stays unchecked. The CDR3 runs to 11 residues. The CDR3 sequence: CASSSPGLQFF.

The V gene is TRBV30, the J gene TRBJ2-3; TCRdb returns TRBD2, unconfirmable since there is no DNA. Germline loops: CDR1 GTSNPN, CDR2 SVGIG (reference sequence). This CDR3 has 14 amino acids. The CDR3 loop reads CAWNPGPFTDTQYF.